A single sample gave rise to the 14 T cell receptor beta chains below, sequenced in a study of CD8+CD57+ T cells in acquired aplastic anemia (dated by TCRdb to 2016 to 2019). Sequencing instrument: Illumina HiSeq 2000. Genomic DNA served as template for TCR beta VDJ combination and CDR3 sequence profiling. TCRdb redid the processing of the public reads, applying fastp at Q25 and MiXCR, and retained in-frame beta chains. Under each unique CDR3 protein, matching rows form one entry showing the most common genes and DNA. For this sample there are 400,000 to 500,000 distinct CDR3 sequences; about 70% appear just once. Together, the top ten hold under 4.5% of the sample. The specimen sequenced was sorted CD4+, CD8+, or CD8+CD57+ T cells (not recorded which) from PBMCs. The receptors derive from a human donor in good health, serving as a control.

V gene TRBV9 combines with J gene TRBJ2-6; tentatively, D is TRBD2 (5 bases). From germline, CDR1 is SGDLS and CDR2 YYNGEE. Trimming pared 0 bases from V and 9 bases from J, leaving 19 bases between. The CDR3 sequence is 17 residues long. CDR3 loop: CASSVVGGNYGYNVLTF. CDR3 in DNA: TGTGCCAGCAGCGTAGTCGGAGGAAACTATGGCTACAACGTCCTGACTTTC.

Concerning this clonotype: An end of the junction does not agree with germline; a read error may underlie this. This chain connects TRBV20-1 to TRBJ2-3; D is ambiguous. The CDR3 contains 13 residues. Germline CDR1 DFQATT, CDR2 SNEGSKA (reference sequence). The CDR3 nucleotides read TGCAGCGTTCCCCACGGTAGCAGAGATCCGCAGTATTTT. Protein: CSVPHGSRDPQYF.

In regard to this clonotype: This is likely a read error, given that the CDR3 carries no conserved phenylalanine or tryptophan at its end. The limits of the CDR3 on the DNA are not certain, so only TCRdb's listed CDR3 is given. The chain recombines TRBV7-2 with TRBJ2-7; the table's TRBD1 call for D was not verified on the DNA. The CDR3 spans 13 amino acids, including both terminal residues. The V gene's germline CDR1 is SGHTA and CDR2 FQGNSA. CDR3 loop: CASSLSGVHTDTQ.

On this clonotype: One base away lies a much larger clone, so this may be a sequencing read error. The V and J genes are TRBV7-9 and TRBJ2-5; tentative D call: TRBD2 (5 bases). The germline V gene has CDR1 SEHNR and CDR2 FQNEAQ (reference sequence). This CDR3 comprises 13 residues. CDR3 bases: TGTGCCTGGAACGGGGAGAGGCAAGGGACCCAGTACTTC. It encodes CAWNGERQGTQYF.

The V gene is TRBV7-2, the J gene TRBJ2-3; 8 positions match TRBD1. The germline gives CDR1 SGHTA, CDR2 FQGNSA. The CDR3 covers 15 residues. The V segment lost 3 bases and the J segment 1 base; nucleotides outside the gene matches: 3. CDR3 amino acids: CASSLSTGGTDTQYF. CDR3 bases: TGTGCCAGCAGCTTGTCGACAGGGGGCACAGATACGCAGTATTTT. The full variable domain, in which reference TRBV7-2 and TRBJ2-3 provide the parts outside the CDR3, is GAGVSQSPSNKVTEKGKDVELRCDPISGHTALYWYRQSLGQGLEFLIYFQGNSAPDKSGLPSDRFSAERTGGSVSTLTIQRTQQEDSAVYLCASSLSTGGTDTQYFGPGTRLTVL.

The J gene is TRBJ2-3, the V gene TRBV9; unclear D gene. The CDR3 loop spans 15 amino acids. The germline CDR1 and CDR2 sequences are SGDLS and YYNGEE. Trimming left V 0 bases short and J 0 bases short, with 8 bases between. CDR3 bases: TGTGCCAGCAGCGTAGACGGGCTTAGCACAGATACGCAGTATTTT. Its protein is CASSVDGLSTDTQYF.

The chain uses TRBV29-1 and TRBJ2-1, with D maybe TRBD1 (5 bases). Trimming cost V 6 bases and J 5 bases, with 8 bases left between them. The germline V gene has CDR1 SQVTM and CDR2 ANQGSEA. The CDR3 length is 11 residues. The CDR3 is CSVAGNNEQFF. The CDR3 DNA sequence: TGCAGCGTAGCAGGGAACAATGAGCAGTTCTTC.

The CDR3 loop is CSATSGAGEYSYEQYF. CDR3 bases: TGCAGTGCCACTAGCGGGGCCGGGGAATACTCCTACGAGCAGTACTTC. The chain has TRBV20-1 and TRBJ2-7; TRBD2 aligns across 10 bases. Unmatched junction bases numbered 11, after V lost 6 bases and J lost 0 bases. Looked up from germline, CDR1 is DFQATT and CDR2 is SNEGSKA (reference sequence). The CDR3 consists of 16 residues.

This sequence joins TRBV7-2 and TRBJ1-6, with 8 bases lining up with TRBD1. Per germline, CDR1 SGHTA and CDR2 FQGNSA. Losses at the gene ends were 5 bases for V and 11 bases for J; bases not matched to a gene: 8. This CDR3 has 14 residues. CDR3 bases: TGTGCCAGCAGCAAGGACAGGGTCAACCCACCCCTCCACTTT. Amino acids: CASSKDRVNPPLHF.

About this clonotype itself: The CDR3 ends on some other residue instead of the conserved phenylalanine or tryptophan, so this is likely a read error. This chain connects TRBV29-1 to TRBJ1-2; D gene ambiguous. Germline lookup yields CDR1 SQVTM and CDR2 ANQGSEA. This CDR3 contains 11 residues. The CDR3 nucleotides are TGCAGTCCCCGAGGAGTCTATGGCTACACCCTC. It is translated as CSPRGVYGYTL.

The chain recombines TRBV9 with TRBJ1-5, with D possibly being TRBD1 (5 bases). This CDR3 spans 14 amino acids. Germline CDR1 SGDLS, CDR2 YYNGEE. V shed 2 bases and J shed 16 bases, with 22 bases lying between them. The CDR3 region has the DNA TGTGCCAGCAGCGTCCATTGTCAGGGTCAGCCTTCACATTTT. Encoded protein: CASSVHCQGQPSHF.

As for this clonotype: The DNA is left out, because the CDR3 cannot be placed on it with certainty; the CDR3 is given as TCRdb lists it. The V gene is TRBV7-4, the J gene TRBJ1-2; the table's D call of TRBD1 was not tested on the DNA. Both ends counted, the CDR3 spans 13 residues. Germline CDR1 reads SGHVT; CDR2 reads SQSDAQ. The CDR3 here is CASRVHLRFGDKF.

The chain uses TRBV20-1 and TRBJ2-3; 7 bases are shared with TRBD1. The CDR3 has 15 amino acids. J gave up 4 bases and V 1 base, and 8 bases lay outside the gene matches. Per germline, CDR1 DFQATT and CDR2 SNEGSKA (reference sequence). Written as DNA, the CDR3 is TGCAGTGCTAGAGCACAGGGGTGGATCGCAGATACGCAGTATTTT. Its protein product is CSARAQGWIADTQYF.

This clonotype was seen ten or more times. The CDR3 sequence is CASKLEGGTEAFF. For the CDR3, the DNA is TGTGCCAGCAAGTTAGAAGGGGGCACTGAAGCTTTCTTT. The rearrangement uses TRBV2 and TRBJ1-1; D perhaps matches TRBD1 (6 bases). V lost 7 bases, J lost 4 bases, and 13 bases lay in between. The CDR3 is made up of 13 amino acids. Germline assignment: CDR1 SNHLY and CDR2 FYNNEI.